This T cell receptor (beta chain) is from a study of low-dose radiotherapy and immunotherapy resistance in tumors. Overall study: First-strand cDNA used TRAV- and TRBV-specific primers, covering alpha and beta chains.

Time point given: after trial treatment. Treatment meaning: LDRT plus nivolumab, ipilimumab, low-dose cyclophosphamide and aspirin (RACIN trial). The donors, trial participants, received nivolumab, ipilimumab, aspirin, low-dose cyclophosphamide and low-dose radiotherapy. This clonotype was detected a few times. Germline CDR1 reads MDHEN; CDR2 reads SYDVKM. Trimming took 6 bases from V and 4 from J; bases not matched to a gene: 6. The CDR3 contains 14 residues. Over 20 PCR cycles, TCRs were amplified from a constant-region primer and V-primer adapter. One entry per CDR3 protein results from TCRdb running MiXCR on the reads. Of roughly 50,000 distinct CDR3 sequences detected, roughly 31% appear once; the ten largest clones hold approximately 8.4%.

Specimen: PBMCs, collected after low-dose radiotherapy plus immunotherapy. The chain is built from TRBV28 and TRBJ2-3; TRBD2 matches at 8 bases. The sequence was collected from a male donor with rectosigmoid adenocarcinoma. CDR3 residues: CASRSPAGADTQYF. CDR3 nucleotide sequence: TGTGCCAGCAGATCCCCAGCGGGAGCAGATACGCAGTATTTT.